The next 22 T cell receptor beta chains were all read from a single sample in a study of blood T cell repertoires in COVID-19. Method: immunoSEQ multiplex PCR; TCRdb's copy keeps in-frame clones and lacks some. The sample lists 150,000 to 200,000 clones, around 75% occurring once. Sequencing used peripheral blood. The receptors here all came from a woman in her forties with COVID-19, enrolled during active disease.

The rearrangement joins TRBV5-5 to TRBJ1-4; D is uncertain. CDR1 and CDR2 from the germline V gene are SGHKS and YYEKEE (reference sequence). The CDR3 is made up of 15 amino acids. The V end was cut by 0 bases, the J end by 5 bases, with 11 bases between. The CDR3 DNA reads TGTGCCAGCAGCTTGGCTGTCAGGATAAATGAAAAACTGTTTTTT. It is translated as CASSLAVRINEKLFF.

V and J are TRBV7-9 and TRBJ1-2, with D hard to call. Germline values: CDR1 SEHNR, CDR2 FQNEAQ (reference sequence). CDR3 length: 14 residues. The V end lost 5 bases, the J end lost 4 bases, and 14 bases lay between the germline ends. CDR3 sequence (DNA): TGTGCCAGCAGCCTCGGTAGTCCTTTCTATGGCTACACCTTC. This sequence encodes CASSLGSPFYGYTF. Full variable domain (rest looked up from reference TRBV7-9 and TRBJ1-2): DTGVSQNPRHKITKRGQNVTFRCDPISEHNRLYWYRQTLGQGPEFLTYFQNEAQLEKSRLLSDRFSAERPKGSFSTLEIQRTEQGDSAMYLCASSLGSPFYGYTFGSGTRLTVV.

There are many counts of this clone. The genes are TRBV3-1 (or the pseudogene TRBV3-2) and TRBJ1-2; no reliable D call. Germline CDR1 is LGHDT and CDR2 is YNNKEL (reference sequence). The CDR3 length is 15 residues. The V gene lost 0 bases and the J gene lost 1 base, with 9 bases spanning the gap. The chain's CDR3 is CASSQDAAVNYGYTF. The CDR3 DNA sequence: TGTGCCAGCAGCCAAGATGCGGCAGTTAACTATGGCTACACCTTC.

This chain uses TRBV18 with TRBJ1-1; unclear D gene. V was cut by 3 bases and J by 0 bases, with 8 bases left in between. This CDR3 region has 14 residues. Germline CDR1 reads KGHSH; CDR2 reads LQKENI. DNA for the CDR3: TGTGCCAGCTCACCGACGACATTGAACACTGAAGCTTTCTTT. It is translated as CASSPTTLNTEAFF.

This clone was seen more than once but under ten times. CDR3 coding DNA: TGTGCCAGCAGCGCCGACAGGGGGGGTGTAGGCGAGCAGTACTTC. Protein product: CASSADRGGVGEQYF. The gene calls are TRBV7-8 and TRBJ2-7, with 9 bases identical to TRBD1. V lost 5 bases and J lost 6; bases outside the gene matches: 11. The germline V gene encodes CDR1 SGHVS and CDR2 FQNEAQ. The CDR3 has 15 amino acids.

This clone occurred once. The chain couples TRBV7-3 to TRBJ2-1; tentatively, D is TRBD2 (6 bases). CDR3 size: 15 residues. Germline CDR1 SGHTA, CDR2 FQGTGA. Trimming removed 5 bases at V and 1 base at J, with 12 bases between. The CDR3 is CASSHRLVSYNEQFF. The CDR3 bases are TGTGCCAGCAGCCACCGACTAGTTTCCTACAATGAGCAGTTCTTC.

The chain joins TRBV5-4 to TRBJ2-5, with TRBD2 identical over 8 bases. In germline, CDR1 is SGHNT, CDR2 YYREEE (reference sequence). The CDR3 length is 15 residues. V was pared by 4 bases and J by 4 bases, with 9 bases of the junction left unmatched. The CDR3 reads CASSTAQTSGETQYF. The CDR3 DNA sequence: TGTGCCAGCAGCACGGCCCAAACTAGCGGAGAGACCCAGTACTTC.

The J gene is TRBJ2-1, the V gene TRBV4-1; the D gene is possibly TRBD2 (5 bases). CDR1 and CDR2 from the germline V gene are MGHRA and YSYEKL. The CDR3 runs to 15 residues. Trimming removed 2 bases from V and 4 bases from J, with 12 bases in between. The CDR3 spells CASSQNRGFYNEQFF. CDR3 DNA: TGCGCCAGCAGCCAAAATCGCGGGTTTTACAATGAGCAGTTCTTC.

This chain links TRBV7-2 with TRBJ1-5; D possibly corresponds to TRBD1 (6 bases). The CDR3 extends over 15 amino acids. Germline CDR1 SGHTA, CDR2 FQGNSA. V lost 5 bases to trimming and J lost 5 bases, with 16 bases between them. CDR3 nucleotide sequence: TGTGCCAGCAGCGTATTACCGGGACAATATCAGCCCCAGCATTTT. Its translation is CASSVLPGQYQPQHF.

The CDR3 coding sequence is TGTGCCAGCAGCACACCTCCGGGACTAGATGTATCCGAGACCCAGTACTTC. Its protein product is CASSTPPGLDVSETQYF. The chain combines TRBV3-1 (or the pseudogene TRBV3-2) with TRBJ2-5, with 8 bases lining up with TRBD2. Germline loops: CDR1 LGHDT, CDR2 YNNKEL (reference sequence). The junction had 16 bases not matched to a gene; V was cut back by 5 bases and J by 5 bases. This CDR3 has 17 amino acids.

The chain has TRBV7-2 and TRBJ2-3; 11 nucleotides match TRBD2. CDR1 is SGHTA and CDR2 is FQGNSA in the germline V gene. J gave up 10 bases and V 5 bases, and 14 bases lay outside the gene matches. The CDR3 totals 16 residues. The CDR3 coding sequence is TGTGCCAGCAGCGACTTTAGCGGGAGGGCCGGACTGGCGCAGTATTTT. This encodes CASSDFSGRAGLAQYF. Supplemented by reference TRBV7-2 and TRBJ2-3, the full variable domain reads GAGVSQSPSNKVTEKGKDVELRCDPISGHTALYWYRQSLGQGLEFLIYFQGNSAPDKSGLPSDRFSAERTGGSVSTLTIQRTQQEDSAVYLCASSDFSGRAGLAQYFGPGTRLTVL.

The V call is TRBV18, the J call TRBJ2-3, with 9 bases aligning to TRBD2. V lost 3 bases to trimming and J lost 4 bases; unmatched junction nucleotides: 5. The V gene's germline CDR1 is KGHSH and CDR2 LQKENI. The CDR3 totals 15 residues. CDR3 in amino acids: CASSPATSGSDTQYF. As DNA, the CDR3 is TGTGCCAGCTCACCTGCGACTAGCGGTTCAGATACGCAGTATTTT.

V gene TRBV18 combines with J gene TRBJ2-7; 9 nucleotides match TRBD1. The CDR3 has 17 amino acids. In germline, CDR1 is KGHSH, CDR2 LQKENI. Trimming cost V 0 bases and J 4 bases; bases outside gene matches: 10. CDR3 in amino acids: CASSPPQMDRGRYEQYF. DNA for the CDR3: TGTGCCAGCTCACCACCTCAGATGGACAGGGGTAGGTACGAGCAGTACTTC.

The V and J genes are TRBV30 and TRBJ2-1, with TRBD2 matching 10 bases. CDR3 length equals 15 residues. The junction had 3 bases not matched to a gene; V was cut back by 3 bases and J by 1 base. The V gene's germline CDR1 is GTSNPN and CDR2 SVGIG (reference sequence). Here the CDR3 reads CAWSQLAGSYNEQFF. As DNA, the CDR3 is TGTGCCTGGAGCCAACTAGCGGGGTCCTACAATGAGCAGTTCTTC.

V is TRBV7-3 and J is TRBJ1-2, with TRBD1 identical over 9 bases. V was pared by 2 bases and J by 2 bases, with 0 bases of the junction left unmatched. The CDR3 loop spans 14 amino acids. Germline values: CDR1 SGHTA, CDR2 FQGTGA. CDR3 coding DNA: TGTGCCAGCAGCTTAGGGACAGGGAACTATGGCTACACCTTC. Protein product: CASSLGTGNYGYTF.

V usage is TRBV9 and J usage is TRBJ2-4; weak D call: TRBD1 (6 bases). CDR1 and CDR2 (germline): SGDLS, YYNGEE. V lost 3 bases to trimming and J lost 4 bases, with 14 bases between them. This CDR3 contains 15 residues. CDR3 region: CASSGPQGAKNIQYF. The CDR3 DNA sequence: TGTGCCAGCAGCGGACCACAGGGTGCGAAAAACATTCAGTACTTC.

The V call is TRBV29-1, the J call TRBJ2-7; 13 bases line up with TRBD2. In germline, CDR1 is SQVTM, CDR2 ANQGSEA. CDR3 length: 17 residues. Trimming cost V 6 bases and J 5 bases; bases outside gene matches: 16. The CDR3 region is CSVKTSGRYLVSDEQYF. CDR3 sequence (DNA): TGCAGCGTGAAGACTAGCGGGAGGTATTTGGTCTCGGACGAGCAGTACTTC.

The chain is built from TRBV28 and TRBJ1-2, with a tentative D call TRBD1 (5 bases). Trimming took 10 bases from V and 5 from J, leaving 20 bases between them. The CDR3 is 14 amino acids. Germline assignment: CDR1 MDHEN and CDR2 SYDVKM. The CDR3: CATAAGPQRYGYTF. Here the CDR3 DNA reads TGTGCCACGGCTGCAGGGCCCCAGAGATATGGCTACACCTTC.

CDR3 loop: CASGLAGTSGSNEQFF. The CDR3, as DNA: TGTGCTAGTGGTTTGGCCGGGACTAGCGGGAGTAATGAGCAGTTCTTC. This sequence joins TRBV12-5 and TRBJ2-1; 14 positions agree with TRBD2. The J segment lost 7 bases and the V segment lost 1 base, leaving 3 bases of the junction unmatched. Germline V gene lookup returns CDR1 LGHNT and CDR2 FRNRAP. The CDR3 is 16 residues long.

With respect to this clone: The sample contains more than one DNA sequence encoding this CDR3. The J gene is TRBJ1-1, the V gene TRBV27; D remains unclear. The CDR3 covers 13 residues. The V end lost 2 bases, the J end lost 1 base, and 5 bases lay between the germline ends. Germline values: CDR1 MNHEY, CDR2 SMNVEV (reference sequence). The CDR3 here is CASSLGQNTEAFF. CDR3 DNA sequence: TGTGCCAGCAGTTTAGGGCAGAACACTGAAGCTTTCTTT.

The rearrangement uses TRBV6-1 and TRBJ2-1; TRBD1 matches 11 bases. This CDR3 spans 15 amino acids. Germline V gene lookup returns CDR1 MNHNS and CDR2 SASEGT. The trim removed 3 bases at V and 9 bases at J, leaving 7 bases unmatched. This chain's CDR3 is CASSDRGTGGSEQFF. The CDR3 DNA follows: TGTGCCAGCAGTGACAGGGGGACAGGGGGTAGTGAGCAGTTCTTC.

V gene TRBV7-9 combines with J gene TRBJ1-2; tentative D call: TRBD1 (6 bases). Per germline, CDR1 SEHNR and CDR2 FQNEAQ (reference sequence). The V and J ends lost 3 bases and 8 bases respectively, with 19 bases between them. The CDR3 is 15 amino acids. CDR3 residues: CASSFPRTGLGGYTF. For the CDR3, the DNA is TGTGCCAGCAGCTTCCCCCGTACAGGGTTGGGAGGCTACACCTTC.